This T cell receptor beta chain is drawn from a study of T cell repertoires in cytomegalovirus infection. About the research overall: Evidence of both CMV infection and a matching HLA type came from public TCR beta signatures.

General study findings and limits: There were HLA-C-restricted CMV-specific TCR beta clonotypes dominating the ex vivo response. Cumulative public TCR beta family frequency identified carriers of CMV plus the relevant HLA.

In its sample, this clonotype was seen a few times. Its antigen is not known. Each CDR3 protein gets one entry after TCRdb re-called the reads with MiXCR. The repertoire holds approximately 500,000 distinct CDR3 sequences, with around 27% as singletons. The source is a human donor in good health (CMV status not recorded). Some clones in this sample may be carry-over from other donors' samples. The specimen sequenced was PBMCs.

This chain's CDR3 is CASTSYRETQYF. CDR3 nucleotides: TGTGCCAGCACCTCATATCGGGAGACCCAGTACTTC. The chain recombines TRBV2 with TRBJ2-5; D is unresolved. With 7 bases removed from V and 5 bases from J, the gap between germline ends came to 11 bases. Germline loops: CDR1 SNHLY, CDR2 FYNNEI. This CDR3 is 12 amino acids long.